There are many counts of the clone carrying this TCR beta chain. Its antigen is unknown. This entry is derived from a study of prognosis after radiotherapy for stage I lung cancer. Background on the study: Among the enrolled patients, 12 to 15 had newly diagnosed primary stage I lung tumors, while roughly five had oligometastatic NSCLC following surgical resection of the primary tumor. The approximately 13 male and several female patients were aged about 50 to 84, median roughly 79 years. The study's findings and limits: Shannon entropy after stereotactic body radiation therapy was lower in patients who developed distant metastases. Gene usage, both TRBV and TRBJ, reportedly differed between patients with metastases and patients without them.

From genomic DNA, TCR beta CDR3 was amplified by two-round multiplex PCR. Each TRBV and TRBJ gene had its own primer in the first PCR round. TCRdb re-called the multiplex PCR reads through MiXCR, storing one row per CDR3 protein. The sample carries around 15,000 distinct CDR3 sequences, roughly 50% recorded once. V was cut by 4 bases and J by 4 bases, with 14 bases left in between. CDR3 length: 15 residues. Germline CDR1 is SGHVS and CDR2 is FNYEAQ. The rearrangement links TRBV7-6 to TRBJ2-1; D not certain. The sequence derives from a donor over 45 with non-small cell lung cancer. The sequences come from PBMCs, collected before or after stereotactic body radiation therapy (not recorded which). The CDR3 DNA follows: TGTGCCAGCAGCTCCTTAGGGCAACAATACAATGAGCAGTTCTTC. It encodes CASSSLGQQYNEQFF.